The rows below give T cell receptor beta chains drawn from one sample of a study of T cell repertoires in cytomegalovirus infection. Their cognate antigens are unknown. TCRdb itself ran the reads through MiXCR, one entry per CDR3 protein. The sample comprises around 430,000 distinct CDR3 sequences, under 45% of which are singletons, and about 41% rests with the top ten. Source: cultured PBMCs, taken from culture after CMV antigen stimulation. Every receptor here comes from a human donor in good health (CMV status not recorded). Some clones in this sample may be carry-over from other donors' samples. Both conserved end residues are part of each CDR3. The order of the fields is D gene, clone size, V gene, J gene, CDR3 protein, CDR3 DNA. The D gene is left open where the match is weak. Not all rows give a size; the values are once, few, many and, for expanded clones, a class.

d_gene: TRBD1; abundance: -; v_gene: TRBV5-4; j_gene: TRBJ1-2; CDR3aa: CASSPETGTGGYTF; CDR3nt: TGTGCCAGCAGCCCCGAAACCGGGACAGGTGGCTACACCTTC
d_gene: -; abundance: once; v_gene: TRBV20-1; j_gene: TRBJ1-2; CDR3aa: CSAQGVAQGSYGYTF; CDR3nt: TGCAGTGCTCAAGGGGTCGCTCAGGGGTCCTATGGCTACACCTTC
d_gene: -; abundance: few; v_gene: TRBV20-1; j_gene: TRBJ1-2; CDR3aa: CSARDRTPANYGYTF; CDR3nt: TGCAGTGCTAGAGATAGGACTCCAGCTAACTATGGCTACACCTTC
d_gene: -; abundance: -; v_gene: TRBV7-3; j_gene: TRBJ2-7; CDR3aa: CASSLDGGPCEQYF; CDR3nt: TGTGCCAGCAGCTTAGACGGCGGACCCTGCGAGCAGTACTTC
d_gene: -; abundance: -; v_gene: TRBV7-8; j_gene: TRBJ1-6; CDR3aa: CASSLGFGVETPLHF; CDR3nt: TGTGCCAGCAGCTTGGGTTTCGGCGTGGAAACGCCCCTCCACTTT
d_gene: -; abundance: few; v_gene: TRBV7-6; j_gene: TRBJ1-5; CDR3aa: CASSSYGLLVRWYHGSPQHF; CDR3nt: TGTGCCAGCAGCTCCTATGGCTTGCTGGTTAGGTGGTATCACGGCTCGCCCCAGCATTTT
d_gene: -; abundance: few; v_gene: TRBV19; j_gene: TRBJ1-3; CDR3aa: CASSIHPRGIGIGNTIYF; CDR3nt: TGTGCCAGTAGTATCCACCCCCGGGGGATCGGAATTGGAAACACCATATATTTT
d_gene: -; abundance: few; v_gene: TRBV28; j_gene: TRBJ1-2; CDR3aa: CASTPADGSRGYTF; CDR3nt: TGTGCCAGCACACCCGCCGACGGGAGTAGGGGCTACACCTTC
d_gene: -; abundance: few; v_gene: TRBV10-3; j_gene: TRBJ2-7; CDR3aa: CAISESTGFSYEQYF; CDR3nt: TGTGCCATCAGTGAGTCGACGGGGTTCTCCTACGAGCAGTACTTC
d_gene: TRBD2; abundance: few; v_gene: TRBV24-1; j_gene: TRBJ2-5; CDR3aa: CATSGAGKGETQYF; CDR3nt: TGTGCCACCAGTGGAGCGGGGAAGGGAGAGACCCAGTACTTC
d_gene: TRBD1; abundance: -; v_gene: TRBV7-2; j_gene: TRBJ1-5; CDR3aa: CASSLTGGPYSNQPQHF; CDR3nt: TGTGCCAGCAGCTTGACAGGGGGACCCTATAGCAATCAGCCCCAGCATTTT